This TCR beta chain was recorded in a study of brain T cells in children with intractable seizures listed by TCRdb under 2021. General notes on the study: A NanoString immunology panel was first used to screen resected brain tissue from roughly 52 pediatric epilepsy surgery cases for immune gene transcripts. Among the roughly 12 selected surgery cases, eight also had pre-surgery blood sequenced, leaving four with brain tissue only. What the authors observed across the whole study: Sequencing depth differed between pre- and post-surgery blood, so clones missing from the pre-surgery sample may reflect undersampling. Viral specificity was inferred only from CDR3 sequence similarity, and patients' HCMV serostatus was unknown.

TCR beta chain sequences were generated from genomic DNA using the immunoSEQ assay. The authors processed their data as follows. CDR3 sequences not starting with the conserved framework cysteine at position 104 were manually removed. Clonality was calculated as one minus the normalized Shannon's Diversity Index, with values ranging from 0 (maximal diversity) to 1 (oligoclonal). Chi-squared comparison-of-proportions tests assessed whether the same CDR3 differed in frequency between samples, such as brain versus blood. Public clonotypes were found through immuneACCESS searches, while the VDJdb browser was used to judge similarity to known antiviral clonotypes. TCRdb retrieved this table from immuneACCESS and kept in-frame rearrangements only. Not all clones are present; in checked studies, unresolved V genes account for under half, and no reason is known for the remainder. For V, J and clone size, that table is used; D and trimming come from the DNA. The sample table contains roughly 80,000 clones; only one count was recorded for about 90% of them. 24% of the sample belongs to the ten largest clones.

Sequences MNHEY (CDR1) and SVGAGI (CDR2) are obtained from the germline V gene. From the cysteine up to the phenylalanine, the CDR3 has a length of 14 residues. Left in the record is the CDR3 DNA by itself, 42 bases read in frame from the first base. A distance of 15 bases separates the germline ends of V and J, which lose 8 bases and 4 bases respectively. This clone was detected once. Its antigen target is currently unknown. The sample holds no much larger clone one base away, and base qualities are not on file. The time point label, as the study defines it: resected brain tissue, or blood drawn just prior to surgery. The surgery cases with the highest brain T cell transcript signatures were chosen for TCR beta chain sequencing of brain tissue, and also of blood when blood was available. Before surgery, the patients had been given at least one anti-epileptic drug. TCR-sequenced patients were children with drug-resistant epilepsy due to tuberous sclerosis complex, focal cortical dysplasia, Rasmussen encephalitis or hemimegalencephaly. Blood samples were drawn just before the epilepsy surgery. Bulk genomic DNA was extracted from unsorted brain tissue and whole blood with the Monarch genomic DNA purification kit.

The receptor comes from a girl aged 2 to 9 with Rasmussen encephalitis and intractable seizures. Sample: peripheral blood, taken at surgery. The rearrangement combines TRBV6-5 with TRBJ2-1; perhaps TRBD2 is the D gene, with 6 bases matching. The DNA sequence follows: TGTGCCAGCGCTATATCGCGGGGTTACAATGAGCAGTTCTTC. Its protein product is CASAISRGYNEQFF.